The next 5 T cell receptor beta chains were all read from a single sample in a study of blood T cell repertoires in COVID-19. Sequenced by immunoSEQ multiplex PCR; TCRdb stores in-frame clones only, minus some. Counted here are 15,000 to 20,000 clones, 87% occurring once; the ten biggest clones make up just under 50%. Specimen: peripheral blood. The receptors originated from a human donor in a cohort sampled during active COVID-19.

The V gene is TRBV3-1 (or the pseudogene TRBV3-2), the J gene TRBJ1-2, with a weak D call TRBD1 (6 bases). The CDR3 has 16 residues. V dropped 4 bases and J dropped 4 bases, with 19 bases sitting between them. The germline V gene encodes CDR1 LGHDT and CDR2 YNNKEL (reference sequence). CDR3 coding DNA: TGTGCCAGCAGCCCAACCGAGACAGGTGGGGTCTATGGCTACACCTTC. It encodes CASSPTETGGVYGYTF.

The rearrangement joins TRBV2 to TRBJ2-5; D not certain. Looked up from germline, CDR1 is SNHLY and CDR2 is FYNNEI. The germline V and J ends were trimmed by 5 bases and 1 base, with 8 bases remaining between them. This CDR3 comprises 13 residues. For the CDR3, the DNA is TGTGCCAGCAGTCCCGACTTCCAAGAGACCCAGTACTTC. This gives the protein CASSPDFQETQYF.

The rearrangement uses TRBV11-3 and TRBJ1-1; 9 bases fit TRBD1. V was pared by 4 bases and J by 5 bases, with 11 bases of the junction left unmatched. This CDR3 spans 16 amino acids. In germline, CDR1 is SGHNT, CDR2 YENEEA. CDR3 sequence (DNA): TGTGCCAGCAGCTCCGGACAGGGGAAAGGAGAGACTGAAGCTTTCTTT. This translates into CASSSGQGKGETEAFF.

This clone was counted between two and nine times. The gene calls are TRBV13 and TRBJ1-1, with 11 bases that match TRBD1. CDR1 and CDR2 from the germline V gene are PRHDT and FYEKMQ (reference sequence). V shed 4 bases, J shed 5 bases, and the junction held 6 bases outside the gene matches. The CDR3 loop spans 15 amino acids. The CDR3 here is CASSWGQGEGTEAFF. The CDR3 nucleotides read TGTGCCAGCAGCTGGGGACAGGGGGAAGGGACTGAAGCTTTCTTT.

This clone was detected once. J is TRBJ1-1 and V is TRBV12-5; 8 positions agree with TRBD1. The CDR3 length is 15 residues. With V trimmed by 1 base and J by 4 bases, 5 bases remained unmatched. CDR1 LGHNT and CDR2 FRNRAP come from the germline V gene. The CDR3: CASGLARGRFTEAFF. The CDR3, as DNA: TGTGCTAGTGGTTTGGCCAGGGGGCGGTTCACTGAAGCTTTCTTT.